Included here is one T cell receptor beta chain sequence, with context. The CDR3 has 15 residues. The germline CDR1 and CDR2 sequences are SNHLY and FYNNEI. Deletions cut 5 bases from V and 6 bases from J, with 19 bases between. The data stem from a study of T cell responses to AZD1222 COVID-19 vaccine. The data were produced by immunoSEQ multiplex PCR, yet TCRdb's version contains in-frame clones alone and is incomplete. The sample has some 96,000 clones; about 90% are singletons. This chain links TRBV2 with TRBJ1-1; TRBD1 is a possible D gene (5 bases). The receptor was derived from an adult in good health. The sequencing used peripheral blood, collected on day 0 of AZD1222 vaccination. For the CDR3, the DNA is TGTGCCAGCAGTCGCAGGGCCCTCCTTGCGGCTGAAGCTTTCTTT. It translates to CASSRRALLAAEAFF.